Listed here is a single T cell receptor (beta chain). Its antigen is as yet unknown. The CDR3 has 13 residues. The germline V gene has CDR1 PRHDT and CDR2 FYEKMQ (reference sequence). V shed 4 bases, J shed 10 bases, and the junction held 5 bases outside the gene matches. This sample is drawn from a study of post-analysis software for immune sequencing data. Study results and caveats: In patients, about 5 TRBV segments were more frequent than in controls, with TRBV5-6, TRBV5-1 and TRBV20-1 among them.

Unique molecular identifiers had been added to the TCR beta cDNA libraries. In TCRdb, the PCR reads were re-called with MiXCR into one record per CDR3 protein. The sample contains about 820,000 distinct CDR3 sequences, about 50% of which appear only once. This sequence originates from a girl aged 10 to 17 with multiple sclerosis. The chain carries TRBV13 and TRBJ2-1, with 9 nucleotides matching TRBD2. Material for sequencing was blood. The CDR3 loop is CASSSGTSLEQFF. DNA for the CDR3: TGTGCCAGCAGCTCCGGGACTAGCTTAGAGCAGTTCTTC.